These T cell receptor beta chains were read from a single sample in a study of T cells after yellow fever vaccination. TCRdb called the 5' RACE reads again in MiXCR, with one record for every CDR3 protein. The top ten clones hold roughly a fifth of a sample with about 320,000 distinct CDR3 sequences, approximately 4% of them seen once. The material sequenced was PBMCs, taken 15 days after the yellow fever booster vaccination. These receptors originate from a man younger than 35 who received the YFV17D yellow fever vaccine. Each CDR3 is given without its conserved first and last residue.

v_call	j_call	cdr3_aa
TRBV9	TRBJ2-3	ASSRRPGGTDTQY
TRBV6-6	TRBJ1-3	ASSRQAAAGNTIY
TRBV10-3	TRBJ2-5	AMGRETQY
TRBV6-5	TRBJ2-3	ASSSHRRLTDTQY
TRBV2	TRBJ2-2	ASSAEGVNTGELF
TRBV7-9	TRBJ1-2	ASSLGTANYGYT
TRBV6-2/TRBV6-3	TRBJ1-2	ASRSPPRQGHGYT
TRBV7-8	TRBJ2-5	ASSFHRGYLGETQY
TRBV4-3	TRBJ1-2	ASSQDLGAALIYGYT
TRBV2	TRBJ2-5	ASSGTVKETQY
TRBV5-4	TRBJ2-5	ASNSRSQETQY
TRBV4-1	TRBJ2-1	ASSQSQVINEQF
TRBV4-1	TRBJ2-7	ASSQGRPVGARGYEQY
TRBV5-1	TRBJ2-3	ASSRRHDTDTQY
TRBV29-1	TRBJ2-5	SVEDLRTGDQETQY
TRBV4-1	TRBJ2-1	ASSMGQGASHNEQF
TRBV3-1	TRBJ2-3	ASSQPGQGTDTQY
TRBV7-3	TRBJ1-5	ASSPTRGQGNQPQH
TRBV7-8	TRBJ1-5	ASSFKNQPQH
TRBV20-1	TRBJ1-5	SASVGSGQPQH
TRBV10-3	TRBJ2-1	AITRDPFYNEQF
TRBV4-2	TRBJ2-1	ASSQEQSDFYNEQF
TRBV29-1	TRBJ2-3	SLRSDTDTQY
TRBV7-2	TRBJ2-2	ASSLAVQDTGELF
TRBV7-3	TRBJ2-3	ASSRTSAAQDTQY
TRBV5-1	TRBJ1-5	ASSFEGHQPQH
TRBV4-1	TRBJ2-7	ASSQGDRVYEQY
TRBV7-2	TRBJ2-3	ASSLGDRPTDTQY
TRBV5-1	TRBJ2-5	ASSLQGLETQY
TRBV4-1	TRBJ1-1	ASSQVGGLTEAF
TRBV6-4	TRBJ2-3	ASSDEAGGTDTQY
TRBV2	TRBJ1-1	ASTQEGYTEAF
TRBV12-3/TRBV12-4	TRBJ1-1	ASSRTGSVAF
TRBV21-1	TRBJ1-4	ASSKVVATNEKLF
TRBV29-1	TRBJ2-6	SASQGAPSGANVLT
TRBV10-3	TRBJ2-7	AISGGQGSYEQY
TRBV5-1	TRBJ2-1	ASSFTGTDRFGEQF
TRBV7-9	TRBJ1-1	ASTPRGRGRNTEAF
TRBV7-3	TRBJ2-5	ASSPTPTAGGETQY
TRBV19	TRBJ2-5	ASSGGPAGGPETQY
TRBV18	TRBJ2-3	ASSPPSAGSDTQY
TRBV6-4	TRBJ2-3	ASSRGTGDTDTQY
TRBV2	TRBJ1-6	ASSEEWTGRGSPLH
TRBV6-6	TRBJ2-3	ASSYLSGGTDTQY
TRBV11-2	TRBJ2-3	ASSLLAGFTDTQY
TRBV12-3/TRBV12-4	TRBJ2-2	ASLREGAGELF
TRBV6-6	TRBJ2-3	ASNGAGGPKDTQY
TRBV7-6	TRBJ2-6	ASSSIGQSSSGANVLT
TRBV7-9	TRBJ1-2	ASSLIQGARGYT
TRBV28	TRBJ2-2	ASTKGQAGGELF
TRBV6-2/TRBV6-3	TRBJ2-1	ASSPPSGQIYNEQF
TRBV4-3	TRBJ2-6	ASSQEEGSGANVLT
TRBV7-7	TRBJ2-1	ASSPEQVGEQF
TRBV4-2	TRBJ2-1	ASSQDRLAGPYNEQF
TRBV11-2	TRBJ1-4	ASSSHGTETNEKLF
TRBV27	TRBJ2-5	ASSRGGGALLETQY
TRBV5-1	TRBJ2-7	ASQEGLSYEQY
TRBV12-3/TRBV12-4	TRBJ2-3	ASSPSPDTQY
TRBV12-5	TRBJ2-7	ASGLVQFRGRRYEQY